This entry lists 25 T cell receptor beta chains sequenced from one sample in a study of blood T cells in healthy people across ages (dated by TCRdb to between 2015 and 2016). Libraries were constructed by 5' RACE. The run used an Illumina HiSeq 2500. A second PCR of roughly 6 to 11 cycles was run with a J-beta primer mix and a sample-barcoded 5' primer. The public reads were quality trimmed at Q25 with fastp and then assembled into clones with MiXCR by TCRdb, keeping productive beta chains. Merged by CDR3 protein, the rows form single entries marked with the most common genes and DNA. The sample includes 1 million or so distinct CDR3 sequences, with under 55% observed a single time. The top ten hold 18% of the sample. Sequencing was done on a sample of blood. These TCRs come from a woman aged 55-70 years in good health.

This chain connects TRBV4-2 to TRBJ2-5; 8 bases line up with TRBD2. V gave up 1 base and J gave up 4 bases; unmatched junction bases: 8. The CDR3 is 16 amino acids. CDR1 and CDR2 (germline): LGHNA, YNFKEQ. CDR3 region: CASSQAGAGGRETQYF. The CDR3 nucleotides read TGTGCCAGCAGCCAAGCTGGTGCGGGGGGAAGAGAGACCCAGTACTTC.

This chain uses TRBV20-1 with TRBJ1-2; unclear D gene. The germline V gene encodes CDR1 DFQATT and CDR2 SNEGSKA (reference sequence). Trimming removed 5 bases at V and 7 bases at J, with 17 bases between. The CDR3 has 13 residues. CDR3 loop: CSAAPTRVGGYTF. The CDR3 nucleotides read TGCAGTGCTGCTCCTACGAGGGTCGGTGGCTACACCTTC.

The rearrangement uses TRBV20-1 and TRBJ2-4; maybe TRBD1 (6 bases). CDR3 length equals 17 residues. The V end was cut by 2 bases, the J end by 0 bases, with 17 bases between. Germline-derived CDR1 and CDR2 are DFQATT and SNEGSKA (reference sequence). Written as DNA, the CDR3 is TGCAGTGCTAGACCCCCCGGGACACTAAAAGCCAAAAACATTCAGTACTTC. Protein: CSARPPGTLKAKNIQYF.

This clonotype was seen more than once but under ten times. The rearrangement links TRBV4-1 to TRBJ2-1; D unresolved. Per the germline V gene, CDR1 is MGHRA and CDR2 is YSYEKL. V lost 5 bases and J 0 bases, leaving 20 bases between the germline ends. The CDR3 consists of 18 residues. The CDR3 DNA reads TGCGCCAGCAGCGAGAAATCGTCTCCCCCTAGCTCCTACAATGAGCAGTTCTTC. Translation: CASSEKSSPPSSYNEQFF.

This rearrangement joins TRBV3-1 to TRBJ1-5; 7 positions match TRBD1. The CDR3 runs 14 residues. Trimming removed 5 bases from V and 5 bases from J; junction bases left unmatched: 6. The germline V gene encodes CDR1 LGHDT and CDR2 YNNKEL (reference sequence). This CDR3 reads CASSTGQTHQPQHF. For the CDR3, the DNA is TGTGCCAGCAGCACGGGACAGACACATCAGCCCCAGCATTTT. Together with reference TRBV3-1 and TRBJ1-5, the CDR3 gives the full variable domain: DTAVSQTPKYLVTQMGNDKSIKCEQNLGHDTMYWYKQDSKKFLKIMFSYNNKELIINETVPNRFSPKSPDKAHLNLHINSLELGDSAVYFCASSTGQTHQPQHFGDGTRLSIL.

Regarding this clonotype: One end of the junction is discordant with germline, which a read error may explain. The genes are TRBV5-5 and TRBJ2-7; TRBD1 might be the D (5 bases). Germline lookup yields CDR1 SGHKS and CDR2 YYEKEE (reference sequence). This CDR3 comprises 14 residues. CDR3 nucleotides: TGTGTCAGCAGCTTGTTGACAGCCTCCTACGAGCAGTACTTC. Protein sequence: CVSSLLTASYEQYF.

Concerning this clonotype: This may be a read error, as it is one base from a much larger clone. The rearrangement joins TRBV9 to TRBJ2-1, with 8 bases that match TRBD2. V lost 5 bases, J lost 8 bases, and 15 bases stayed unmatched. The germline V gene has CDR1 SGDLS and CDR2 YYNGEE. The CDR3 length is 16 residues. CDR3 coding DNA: TGTGCCAGCAGAGAGGAGGCGGGAGGCACCTGGGATGAGCAGTTCTTC. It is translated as CASREEAGGTWDEQFF.

The CDR3: CASSTRMGGNEQFF. The CDR3 nucleotides are TGTGCCAGCTCGACTAGGATGGGGGGCAATGAGCAGTTCTTC. J is TRBJ2-1 and V is TRBV27; TRBD2 is a possible D gene (6 bases). With 8 bases removed from V and 6 bases from J, the gap between germline ends came to 17 bases. Germline lookup yields CDR1 MNHEY and CDR2 SMNVEV (reference sequence). This CDR3 has 14 residues.

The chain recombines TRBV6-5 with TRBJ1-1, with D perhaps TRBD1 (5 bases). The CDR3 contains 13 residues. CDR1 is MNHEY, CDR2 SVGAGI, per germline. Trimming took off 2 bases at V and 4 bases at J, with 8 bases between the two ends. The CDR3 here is CASSYRGLTEAFF. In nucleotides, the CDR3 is TGTGCCAGCAGTTACCGGGGACTCACTGAAGCTTTCTTT.

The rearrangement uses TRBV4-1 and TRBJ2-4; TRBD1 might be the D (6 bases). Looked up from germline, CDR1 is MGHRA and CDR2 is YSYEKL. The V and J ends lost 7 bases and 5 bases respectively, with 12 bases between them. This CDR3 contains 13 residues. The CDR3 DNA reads TGCGCCAGCACCCTTGAGGGGGAAAACATTCAGTACTTC. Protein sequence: CASTLEGENIQYF.

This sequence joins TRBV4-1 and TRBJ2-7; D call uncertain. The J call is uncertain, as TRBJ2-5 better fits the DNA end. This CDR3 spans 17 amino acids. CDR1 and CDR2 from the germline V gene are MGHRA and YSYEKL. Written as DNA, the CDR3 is TGCGCCAGCAGCCACATCCCCCGCGAGACTCCCTTTAGGACCCAGTACTTC. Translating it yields CASSHIPRETPFRTQYF.

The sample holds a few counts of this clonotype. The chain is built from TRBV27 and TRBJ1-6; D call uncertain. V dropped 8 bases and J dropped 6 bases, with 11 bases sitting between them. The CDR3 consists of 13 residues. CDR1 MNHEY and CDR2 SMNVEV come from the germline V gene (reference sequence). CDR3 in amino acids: CASAHPGNSPLHF. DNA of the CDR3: TGTGCCAGCGCCCATCCTGGTAATTCACCCCTCCACTTT.

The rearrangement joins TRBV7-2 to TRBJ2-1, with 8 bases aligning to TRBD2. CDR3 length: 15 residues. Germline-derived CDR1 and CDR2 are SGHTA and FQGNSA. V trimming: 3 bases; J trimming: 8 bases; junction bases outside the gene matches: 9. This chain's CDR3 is CASSFTAGEPDEQFF. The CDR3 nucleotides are TGTGCCAGCAGCTTCACAGCGGGAGAGCCTGATGAGCAGTTCTTC.

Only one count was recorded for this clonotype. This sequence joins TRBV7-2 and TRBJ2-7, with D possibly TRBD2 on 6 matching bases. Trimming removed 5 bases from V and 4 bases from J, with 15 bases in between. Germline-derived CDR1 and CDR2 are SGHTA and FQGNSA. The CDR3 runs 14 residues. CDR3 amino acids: CTSSPRRTIYEQYF. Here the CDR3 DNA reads TGTACCAGCAGCCCACGCCGGACTATATACGAGCAGTACTTC.

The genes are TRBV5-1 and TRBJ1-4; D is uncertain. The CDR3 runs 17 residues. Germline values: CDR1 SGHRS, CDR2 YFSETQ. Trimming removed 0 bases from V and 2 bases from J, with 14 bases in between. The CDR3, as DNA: TGCGCCAGCAGCTTGGGGGTTGCAAGGTTGACTAATGAAAAACTGTTTTTT. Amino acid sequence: CASSLGVARLTNEKLFF. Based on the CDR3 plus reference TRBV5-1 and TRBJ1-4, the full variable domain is KAGVTQTPRYLIKTRGQQVTLSCSPISGHRSVSWYQQTPGQGLQFLFEYFSETQRNKGNFPGRFSGRQFSNSRSEMNVSTLELGDSALYLCASSLGVARLTNEKLFFGSGTQLSVL.

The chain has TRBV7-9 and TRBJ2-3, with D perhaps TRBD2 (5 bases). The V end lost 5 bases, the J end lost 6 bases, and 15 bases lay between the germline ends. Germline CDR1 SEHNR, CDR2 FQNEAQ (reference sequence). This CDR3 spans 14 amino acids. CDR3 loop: CASSNGLGEDTQYF. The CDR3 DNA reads TGTGCCAGCAGCAACGGACTGGGTGAGGATACGCAGTATTTT.

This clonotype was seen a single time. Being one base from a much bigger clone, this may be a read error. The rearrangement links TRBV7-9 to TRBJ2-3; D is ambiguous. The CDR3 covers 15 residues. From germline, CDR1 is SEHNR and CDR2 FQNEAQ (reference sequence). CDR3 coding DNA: TGTGCCTGCAGCTTATCCGGCGTTTACACAGATACGCAGTATTTT. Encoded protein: CACSLSGVYTDTQYF.

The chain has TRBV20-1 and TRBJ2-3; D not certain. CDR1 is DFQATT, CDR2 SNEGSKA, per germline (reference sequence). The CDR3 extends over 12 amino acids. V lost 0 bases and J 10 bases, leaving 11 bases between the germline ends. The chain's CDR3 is CSARDSGSAQYF. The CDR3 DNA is TGCAGTGCTAGAGACAGTGGGTCTGCGCAGTATTTT.

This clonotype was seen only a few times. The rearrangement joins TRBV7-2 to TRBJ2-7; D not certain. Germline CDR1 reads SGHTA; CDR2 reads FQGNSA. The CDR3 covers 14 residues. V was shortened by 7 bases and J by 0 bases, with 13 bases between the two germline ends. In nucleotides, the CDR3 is TGTGCCAGCACCCCGGACCGGAGCTCCTACGAGCAGTACTTC. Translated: CASTPDRSSYEQYF. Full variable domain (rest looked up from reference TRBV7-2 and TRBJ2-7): GAGVSQSPSNKVTEKGKDVELRCDPISGHTALYWYRQSLGQGLEFLIYFQGNSAPDKSGLPSDRFSAERTGGSVSTLTIQRTQQEDSAVYLCASTPDRSSYEQYFGPGTRLTVT.

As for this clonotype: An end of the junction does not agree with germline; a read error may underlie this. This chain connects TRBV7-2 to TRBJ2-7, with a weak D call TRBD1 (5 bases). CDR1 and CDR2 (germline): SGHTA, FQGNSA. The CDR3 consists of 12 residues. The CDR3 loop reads CASNLDSSEQYF. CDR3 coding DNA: TGTGCCAGCAACTTAGACAGCTCAGAGCAGTACTTC.

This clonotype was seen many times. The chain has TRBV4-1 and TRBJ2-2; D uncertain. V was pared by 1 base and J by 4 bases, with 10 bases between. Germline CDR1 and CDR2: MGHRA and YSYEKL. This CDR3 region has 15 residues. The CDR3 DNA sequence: TGCGCCAGCAGCCAAGTGGTCCCTTCCACCGGGGAGCTGTTTTTT. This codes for CASSQVVPSTGELFF.

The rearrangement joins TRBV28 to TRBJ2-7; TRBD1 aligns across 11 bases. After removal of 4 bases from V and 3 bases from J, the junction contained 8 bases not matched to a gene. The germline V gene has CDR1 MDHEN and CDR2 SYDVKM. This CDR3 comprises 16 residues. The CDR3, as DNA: TGTGCCAGCAGTTCCTATTGGGACAGGGGGAACTACGAGCAGTACTTC. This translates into CASSSYWDRGNYEQYF. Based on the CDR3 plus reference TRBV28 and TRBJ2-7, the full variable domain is DVKVTQSSRYLVKRTGEKVFLECVQDMDHENMFWYRQDPGLGLRLIYFSYDVKMKEKGDIPEGYSVSREKKERFSLILESASTNQTSMYLCASSSYWDRGNYEQYFGPGTRLTVT.

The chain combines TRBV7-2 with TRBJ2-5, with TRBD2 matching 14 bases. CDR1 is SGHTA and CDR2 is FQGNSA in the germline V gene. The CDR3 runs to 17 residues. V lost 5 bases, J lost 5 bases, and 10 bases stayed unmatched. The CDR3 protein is CASSPGTSGSSGETQYF. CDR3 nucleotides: TGTGCCAGCAGCCCCGGGACTAGCGGGAGTTCGGGTGAGACCCAGTACTTC.

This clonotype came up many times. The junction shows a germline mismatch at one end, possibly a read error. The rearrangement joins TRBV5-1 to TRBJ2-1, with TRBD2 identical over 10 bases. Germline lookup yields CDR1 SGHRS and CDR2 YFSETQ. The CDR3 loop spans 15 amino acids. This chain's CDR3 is CASSLTSGAYNEQFF. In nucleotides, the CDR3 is TGTGCCAGCAGCCTAACTAGCGGGGCCTACAATGAGCAGTTCTTC. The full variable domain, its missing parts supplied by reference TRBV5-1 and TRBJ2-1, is KAGVTQTPRYLIKTRGQQVTLSCSPISGHRSVSWYQQTPGQGLQFLFEYFSETQRNKGNFPGRFSGRQFSNSRSEMNVSTLELGDSALYLCASSLTSGAYNEQFFGPGTRLTVL.

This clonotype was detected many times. In nucleotides, the CDR3 is TGCAGCGTTGAAGCCGGAACAACAGGGGTGCAGTACTTC. The encoded protein is CSVEAGTTGVQYF. The V and J genes are TRBV29-1 and TRBJ2-7; 7 positions match TRBD1. This CDR3 is built from 13 residues. Trimming took 1 base from V and 9 from J; bases not matched to a gene: 9. Germline V gene data show CDR1 as SQVTM and CDR2 as ANQGSEA.